The clone carrying this T cell receptor (beta chain) was detected only once. At one end the junction does not follow the germline gene, possibly because of a read error. The data derive from a study of blood T cell repertoires in COVID-19. Sequencing was performed with immunoSEQ multiplex PCR; in TCRdb, only in-frame clones are kept and a portion is missing. Of almost 250,000 clones in the sample, roughly 86% were seen once. CDR1 SNHLY and CDR2 FYNNEI come from the germline V gene. The CDR3 consists of 13 residues. The TCR originated in a woman in her sixties who had recovered from COVID-19. Sequenced sample: peripheral blood. The J gene is TRBJ1-4, the V gene TRBV2, with 10 bases identical to TRBD1. CDR3 in DNA: TGTGCCAGTGCCGGGACAGGGGCTACCGCAGTCTCCTTT. Protein sequence: CASAGTGATAVSF.